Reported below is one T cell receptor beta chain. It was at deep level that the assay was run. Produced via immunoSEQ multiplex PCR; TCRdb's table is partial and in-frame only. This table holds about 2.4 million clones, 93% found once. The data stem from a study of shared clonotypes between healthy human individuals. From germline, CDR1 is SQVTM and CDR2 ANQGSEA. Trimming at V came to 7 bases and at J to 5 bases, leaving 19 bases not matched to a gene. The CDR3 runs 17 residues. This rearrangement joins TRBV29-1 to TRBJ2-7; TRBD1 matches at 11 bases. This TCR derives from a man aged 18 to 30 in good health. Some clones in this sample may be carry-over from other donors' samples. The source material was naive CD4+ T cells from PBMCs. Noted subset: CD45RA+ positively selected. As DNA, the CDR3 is TGCAGCGCGTTCAACATCCACCGGGACAGGGGGTATAACGAGCAGTACTTC. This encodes CSAFNIHRDRGYNEQYF.